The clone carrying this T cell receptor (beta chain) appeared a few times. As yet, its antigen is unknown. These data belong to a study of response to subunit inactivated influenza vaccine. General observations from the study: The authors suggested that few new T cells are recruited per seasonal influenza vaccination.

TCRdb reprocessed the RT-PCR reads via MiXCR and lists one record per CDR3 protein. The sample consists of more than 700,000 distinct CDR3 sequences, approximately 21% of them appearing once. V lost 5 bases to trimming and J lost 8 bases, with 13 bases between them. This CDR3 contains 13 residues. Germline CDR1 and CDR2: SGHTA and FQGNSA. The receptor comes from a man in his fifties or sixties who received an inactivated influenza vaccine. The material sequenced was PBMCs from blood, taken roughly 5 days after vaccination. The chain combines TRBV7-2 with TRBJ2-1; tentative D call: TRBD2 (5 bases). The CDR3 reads CASSQLGPDEQFF. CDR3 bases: TGTGCCAGCAGCCAACTAGGGCCGGATGAGCAGTTCTTC. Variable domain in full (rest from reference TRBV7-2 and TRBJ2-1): GAGVSQSPSNKVTEKGKDVELRCDPISGHTALYWYRQSLGQGLEFLIYFQGNSAPDKSGLPSDRFSAERTGGSVSTLTIQRTQQEDSAVYLCASSQLGPDEQFFGPGTRLTVL.